What follows are 20 T cell receptor beta chains derived from one specimen sequenced in a study of T cells after yellow fever vaccination. MiXCR, applied by TCRdb to the 5' RACE reads, yields one record per CDR3 protein. This table holds about 500,000 distinct CDR3 sequences, less than 20% found once. The sequencing here drew on PBMCs, taken roughly 5 days after the first yellow fever vaccination. The origin of the receptors is a young man who received the YFV17D yellow fever vaccine.

The rearrangement uses TRBV19 and TRBJ2-3, with D perhaps given as TRBD1 or TRBD2 (6 bases each). The V gene's germline CDR1 is LNHDA and CDR2 SQIVND (reference sequence). The CDR3 contains 16 residues. Trimming removed 5 bases from V and 5 bases from J, with 20 bases in between. CDR3 sequence reads: CASSSSLGGLGDTQYF. The CDR3 nucleotides are TGTGCCAGTAGTTCCTCTTTGGGGGGCCTAGGAGATACGCAGTATTTT.

This chain joins TRBV10-3 and TRBJ2-7; 8 bases match TRBD2. V dropped 4 bases and J dropped 9; count of bases not matched to a gene: 14. Germline V gene data show CDR1 as ENHRY and CDR2 as SYGVKD. The CDR3 covers 15 residues. The CDR3 spells CAISGASGGTLGQYF. The CDR3, as DNA: TGTGCCATCAGTGGAGCGAGCGGGGGCACTTTGGGGCAGTACTTC.

This clonotype was picked up a small number of times. This sequence joins TRBV11-2 and TRBJ2-3; D unclear. The CDR3 sequence is 13 residues long. Germline V gene lookup returns CDR1 SGHAT and CDR2 FQNNGV. Trimming took 5 bases from V and 0 from J, leaving 6 bases between them. DNA of the CDR3: TGTGCCAGCAGCGAACAGAGCACAGATACGCAGTATTTT. Translated: CASSEQSTDTQYF.

DNA for the CDR3: TGCAGCGTGGATACACAGGGTTACGAGCAGTACTTC. It yields the protein CSVDTQGYEQYF. The chain is built from TRBV29-1 and TRBJ2-7; a weak D match, TRBD1 (6 bases). CDR1 is SQVTM and CDR2 is ANQGSEA in the germline V gene. The CDR3 is 12 residues long. Trimming pared 6 bases from V and 4 bases from J, leaving 13 bases between.

The chain employs TRBV6-2 or TRBV6-3 and TRBJ2-7, with D uncertain. The germline V gene encodes CDR1 MNHEY and CDR2 SVGEGT. Trimming took off 7 bases at V and 2 bases at J, with 12 bases between the two ends. This CDR3 is built from 13 residues. The CDR3: CASNDPGAYEQYV. The CDR3 nucleotides read TGTGCCAGCAATGACCCAGGCGCCTACGAGCAGTACGTC.

The chain has TRBV20-1 and TRBJ2-5; 11 bases line up with TRBD1. The CDR3 runs 12 residues. CDR1 DFQATT and CDR2 SNEGSKA come from the germline V gene (reference sequence). The V and J ends lost 6 bases and 4 bases, in that order; junction bases with no gene match: 1. The CDR3 DNA reads TGCAGTGCAGGGACAGGGGGAGAGACCCAGTACTTC. Its protein is CSAGTGGETQYF.

This clonotype has only a few counts. The J gene is TRBJ2-5, the V gene TRBV28; the match to TRBD2 covers 10 bases. The length of the CDR3 is 17 residues. Germline CDR1 and CDR2: MDHEN and SYDVKM. With 7 bases clipped from V and 5 bases from J, the junction kept 16 bases outside the gene matches. The CDR3 loop is CASKGWGQRGGEETQYF. In DNA form, the CDR3 reads TGTGCCAGCAAAGGTTGGGGGCAGCGGGGGGGTGAGGAGACCCAGTACTTC.

The chain carries TRBV5-1 and TRBJ1-2; 10 bases map to TRBD1. The germline V gene has CDR1 SGHRS and CDR2 YFSETQ. The CDR3 extends over 16 amino acids. V was pared by 0 bases and J by 4 bases, with 6 bases of the junction left unmatched. The CDR3: CASSLADRGLGYGYTF. In nucleotides, the CDR3 is TGCGCCAGCAGCTTGGCCGACAGGGGGCTCGGCTATGGCTACACCTTC.

This clonotype was seen a few times. The rearrangement joins TRBV4-1 to TRBJ1-1; D not resolved. Germline V lookup: CDR1 MGHRA, CDR2 YSYEKL. Trimming stripped 0 bases from V and 1 base from J, with 6 bases between. There are 14 residues in the CDR3. CDR3: CASSQDYGNTEAFF. DNA of the CDR3: TGCGCCAGCAGCCAAGATTACGGGAACACTGAAGCTTTCTTT.

V is TRBV4-1 and J is TRBJ2-2; D uncertain. The CDR3 has 14 amino acids. Germline V CDR1 and CDR2: MGHRA, YSYEKL. V was cut by 1 base and J by 1 base, with 4 bases left in between. The CDR3 DNA is TGCGCCAGCAGCCAAGGTCAGAACACCGGGGAGCTGTTTTTT. Translating gives CASSQGQNTGELFF.

The V and J genes are TRBV6-5 and TRBJ2-3; TRBD2 might be the D (5 bases). Germline V gene data show CDR1 as MNHEY and CDR2 as SVGAGI. The CDR3 covers 15 residues. The germline V and J ends were trimmed by 2 bases and 0 bases, with 9 bases remaining between them. For the CDR3, the DNA is TGTGCCAGCAGTTACGGGGAGATTAGCACAGATACGCAGTATTTT. Its translation: CASSYGEISTDTQYF.

This clonotype showed up just a few times. The gene calls are TRBV6-2 or TRBV6-3 and TRBJ2-7; D is undetermined. The CDR3 is 14 amino acids. Trimming cost V 4 bases and J 4 bases, with 14 bases left between them. The germline CDR1 and CDR2 sequences are MNHEY and SVGEGT. CDR3 residues: CASSFPVGIYEQYF. CDR3 sequence (DNA): TGTGCCAGCAGTTTCCCGGTGGGGATTTACGAGCAGTACTTC.

The gene calls are TRBV20-1 and TRBJ1-2; 12 nucleotides align to TRBD1. This CDR3 spans 15 amino acids. Germline CDR1 DFQATT, CDR2 SNEGSKA (reference sequence). Here the CDR3 DNA reads TGCAGCGTGGGGGACAGGGGGCGAGTGAACTATGGCTACACCTTC. This translates into CSVGDRGRVNYGYTF.

The chain uses TRBV14 and TRBJ1-2; weak D call: TRBD1 (5 bases). V was shortened by 0 bases and J by 4 bases, with 15 bases between the two germline ends. This CDR3 has 16 residues. In germline, CDR1 is SGHDN, CDR2 FVKESK. Here the CDR3 reads CASSQDRAGNGYGYTF. The CDR3 nucleotides read TGTGCCAGCAGCCAAGATCGGGCAGGGAATGGCTATGGCTACACCTTC.

The chain links TRBV5-1 to TRBJ2-3; the D is unclear. Trimming took off 4 bases at V and 1 base at J, with 13 bases between the two ends. CDR1 and CDR2 from the germline V gene are SGHRS and YFSETQ. The CDR3 totals 15 residues. The CDR3 nucleotides read TGCGCCAGCAGCCCGCGCGGCTTCCGCACAGATACGCAGTATTTT. Its protein is CASSPRGFRTDTQYF.

The chain joins TRBV25-1 to TRBJ1-3, with a tentative D call TRBD1 (6 bases). This CDR3 is 16 amino acids long. The germline CDR1 and CDR2 sequences are MGHDK and SYGVNS. V was shortened by 3 bases and J by 2 bases, with 14 bases between the two germline ends. The CDR3 bases are TGTGCCAGCAGTGACCCTACTGACAGGACTGGAAACACCATATATTTT. It specifies CASSDPTDRTGNTIYF.

This clonotype was detected a few times. The chain combines TRBV5-6 with TRBJ1-5, with D hard to call. V was clipped by 5 bases and J by 2 bases, with 11 bases between them. Germline CDR1 and CDR2: SGHDT and YYEEEE. The CDR3 is made up of 14 amino acids. In DNA form, the CDR3 reads TGTGCCAGCAGTGAGGGAATTGGCAATCAGCCCCAGCATTTT. Translation: CASSEGIGNQPQHF.

This clonotype was recorded a few times. The CDR3 DNA is TGTGCCATCAGCACTAGCACCTCCTACGAGCAGTACGTC. Translated: CAISTSTSYEQYV. The V and J genes are TRBV10-3 and TRBJ2-7, with D perhaps TRBD2 (6 bases). The V end was cut by 6 bases, the J end by 0 bases, with 9 bases between. The CDR3 extends over 13 amino acids. Germline V CDR1 and CDR2: ENHRY, SYGVKD.

This clonotype was seen only a few times. The chain carries TRBV12-3 or TRBV12-4 and TRBJ2-7; possible D gene TRBD2, 7 bases. The CDR3 consists of 13 residues. V was shortened by 6 bases and J by 4 bases, with 13 bases between the two germline ends. CDR3 amino acids: CASRPEGGYEQYF. CDR3 DNA sequence: TGTGCCAGCAGGCCGGAGGGGGGGTACGAGCAGTACTTC.

This clonotype was counted only a few times. Possible read error: a much larger clone is one base away. The J gene is TRBJ2-2, the V gene TRBV27; 9 bases fit TRBD1. V lost 6 bases to trimming and J lost 5 bases; unmatched junction nucleotides: 7. CDR1 MNHEY and CDR2 SMNVEV come from the germline V gene (reference sequence). CDR3 length: 15 residues. DNA for the CDR3: TGTGCCAGCAGCTCCGGGACAGGGAAAACCGGGGAGCTGTTTTTT. Its protein product is CASSSGTGKTGELFF.